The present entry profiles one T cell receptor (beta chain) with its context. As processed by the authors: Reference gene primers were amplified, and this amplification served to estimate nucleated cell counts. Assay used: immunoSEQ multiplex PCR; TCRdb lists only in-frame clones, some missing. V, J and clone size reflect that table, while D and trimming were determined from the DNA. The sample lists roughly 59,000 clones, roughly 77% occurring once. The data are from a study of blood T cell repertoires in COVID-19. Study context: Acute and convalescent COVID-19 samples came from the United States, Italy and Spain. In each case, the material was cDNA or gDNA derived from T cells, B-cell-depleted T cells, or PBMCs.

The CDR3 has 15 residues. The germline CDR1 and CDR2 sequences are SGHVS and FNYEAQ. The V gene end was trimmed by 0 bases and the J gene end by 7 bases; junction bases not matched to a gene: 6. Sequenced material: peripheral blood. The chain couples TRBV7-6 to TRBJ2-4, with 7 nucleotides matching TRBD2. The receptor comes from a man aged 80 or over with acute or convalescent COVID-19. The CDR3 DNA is TGTGCCAGCAGCTTAGCCTCGGGGGGAAGGAACATTCAGTACTTC. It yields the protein CASSLASGGRNIQYF.